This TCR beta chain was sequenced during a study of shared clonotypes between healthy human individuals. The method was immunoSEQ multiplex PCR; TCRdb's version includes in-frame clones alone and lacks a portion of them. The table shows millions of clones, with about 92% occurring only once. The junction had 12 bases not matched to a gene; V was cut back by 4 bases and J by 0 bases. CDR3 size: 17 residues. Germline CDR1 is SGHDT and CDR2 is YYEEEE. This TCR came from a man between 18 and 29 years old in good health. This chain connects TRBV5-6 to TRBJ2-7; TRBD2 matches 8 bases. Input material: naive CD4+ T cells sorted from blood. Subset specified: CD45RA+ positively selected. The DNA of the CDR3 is TGTGCCAGCAGCCCCCTGTCACTAGCGGATTCCTCCTACGAGCAGTACTTC. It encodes CASSPLSLADSSYEQYF.